This section outlines one TCR beta chain sequence together with its context. The sample comes from a study of radiation and T cells in renal cell carcinoma. At the level of the study: Nephrectomy followed 15 Gy stereotactic body radiation by 4 weeks.

Specified time point: baseline pretreatment blood. The treatment denotes: 15 Gy SBRT to primary tumor, nephrectomy 4 weeks later. Radiation-treated patients gave blood at baseline, week 2 and week 4. The CDR3 is made up of 13 amino acids. Trimming took off 8 bases at V and 7 bases at J, with 16 bases between the two ends. Germline CDR1 LGHNA, CDR2 YSLEER. Sequencing used immunoSEQ multiplex PCR; TCRdb keeps in-frame clones, though not all of them. The sample yields 120,000 to 150,000 clones, roughly 83% seen once. The chain carries TRBV4-3 and TRBJ2-3, with D unresolved. Sequencing used blood, obtained from a patient whose treatment included radiotherapy and nephrectomy. The origin of this receptor is a woman aged 45-65 years with renal cell carcinoma. CDR3 protein: CASQVAGFNTQYF. CDR3 bases: TGCGCCAGCCAGGTAGCAGGTTTTAATACGCAGTATTTT.